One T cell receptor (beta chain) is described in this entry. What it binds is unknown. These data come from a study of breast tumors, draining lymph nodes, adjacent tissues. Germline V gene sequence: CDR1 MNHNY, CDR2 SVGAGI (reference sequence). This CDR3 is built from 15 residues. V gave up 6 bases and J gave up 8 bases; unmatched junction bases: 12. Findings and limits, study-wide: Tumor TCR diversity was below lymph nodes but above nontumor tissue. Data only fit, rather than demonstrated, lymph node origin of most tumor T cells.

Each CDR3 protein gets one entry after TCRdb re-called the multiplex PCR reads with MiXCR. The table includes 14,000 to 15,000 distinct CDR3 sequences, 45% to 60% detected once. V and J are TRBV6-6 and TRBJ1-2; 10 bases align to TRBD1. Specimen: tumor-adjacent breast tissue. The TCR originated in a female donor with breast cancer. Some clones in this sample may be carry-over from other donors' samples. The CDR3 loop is CASSDPGQGTKGYTF. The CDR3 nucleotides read TGTGCCAGCAGCGACCCGGGACAGGGGACGAAGGGCTACACCTTC.